These 9 T cell receptor beta chains were all obtained from the same sample, sequenced in a study of blood T cell repertoires in COVID-19. Sequenced by immunoSEQ multiplex PCR; TCRdb stores in-frame clones only, minus some. This sample has under 75,000 clones; 83% occur once, and the top ten carry around 6.3%. Sequenced input: peripheral blood. Every receptor here comes from a human donor in a cohort sampled during active COVID-19.

V and J are TRBV19 and TRBJ1-5; weak D call: TRBD1 (6 bases). The CDR3 consists of 14 residues. V was clipped by 2 bases and J by 7 bases, with 12 bases between them. Germline V gives CDR1 LNHDA, CDR2 SQIVND (reference sequence). CDR3 sequence reads: CASSISGTSQPQHF. The CDR3 DNA is TGTGCCAGTAGTATATCAGGGACAAGCCAGCCCCAGCATTTT.

The CDR3 reads CASSSVTGAYSPLHF. Here the CDR3 DNA reads TGTGCCAGCAGTTCTGTGACAGGGGCTTATTCACCCCTCCACTTT. The gene calls are TRBV6-2 or TRBV6-3 and TRBJ1-6; the match to TRBD1 covers 8 bases. CDR1 MNHEY and CDR2 SVGEGT come from the germline V gene. CDR3 length: 15 amino acids. J lost 8 bases, V lost 4 bases, and 7 bases had no gene match.

This chain links TRBV19 with TRBJ2-5, with TRBD2 matching over 7 bases. The CDR3 totals 13 residues. From germline, CDR1 is LNHDA and CDR2 SQIVND (reference sequence). Losses at the gene ends were 9 bases for V and 2 bases for J; bases not matched to a gene: 6. CDR3 protein: CASSQGLQETQYF. In nucleotides, the CDR3 is TGTGCCAGCAGCCAGGGACTACAAGAGACCCAGTACTTC.

The rearrangement links TRBV6-5 to TRBJ2-7, with 8 bases lining up with TRBD2. J lost 1 base, V lost 6 bases, and 5 bases had no gene match. The germline V gene encodes CDR1 MNHEY and CDR2 SVGAGI. The CDR3 has 14 residues. The CDR3 DNA sequence: TGTGCCAGCAGGGCGGGGGGTAGGTCCTACGAGCAGTACTTC. It encodes CASRAGGRSYEQYF.

This clone was seen a few times. This chain links TRBV7-9 with TRBJ1-6; weak D call: TRBD1 (5 bases). Trimming removed 3 bases from V and 10 bases from J, with 13 bases in between. Germline V lookup: CDR1 SEHNR, CDR2 FQNEAQ (reference sequence). The CDR3 has 14 amino acids. The CDR3 reads CASSLGGLGSPLHF. DNA of the CDR3: TGTGCCAGCAGCTTGGGGGGACTGGGGTCACCCCTCCACTTT.

V and J are TRBV19 and TRBJ1-4; no clear D gene. The CDR3 contains 15 residues. From germline, CDR1 is LNHDA and CDR2 SQIVND (reference sequence). V was trimmed by 4 bases and J by 0 bases, leaving 9 bases between them. As DNA, the CDR3 is TGTGCCAGTAGTAAAAACAGTGCAACTAATGAAAAACTGTTTTTT. This translates into CASSKNSATNEKLFF. Looking up the rest from reference TRBV19 and TRBJ1-4 gives the full variable domain: DGGITQSPKYLFRKEGQNVTLSCEQNLNHDAMYWYRQDPGQGLRLIYYSQIVNDFQKGDIAEGYSVSREKKESFPLTVTSAQKNPTAFYLCASSKNSATNEKLFFGSGTQLSVL.

This clone was observed a few times. The chain employs TRBV7-8 and TRBJ2-1; 15 nucleotides line up with TRBD2. The V gene's germline CDR1 is SGHVS and CDR2 FQNEAQ. The CDR3 has 14 residues. The V and J ends lost 5 bases and 16 bases, in that order; junction bases with no gene match: 9. The CDR3 loop reads CASSRGLAGGLGFF. As DNA, the CDR3 is TGTGCCAGCAGCCGAGGACTAGCGGGAGGGCTAGGTTTCTTC.

There are many counts of this clone. The chain combines TRBV10-3 with TRBJ1-2, with 7 bases identical to TRBD1. Germline trimming cut 9 bases from V and 0 bases from J; bases unmatched to any gene: 4. The CDR3 totals 13 residues. CDR1 ENHRY and CDR2 SYGVKD come from the germline V gene. CDR3 DNA sequence: TGTGCCATTTCGGACAGGACTAACTATGGCTACACCTTC. Protein: CAISDRTNYGYTF.

The chain carries TRBV28 and TRBJ2-1; the match to TRBD1 covers 7 bases. Germline V lookup: CDR1 MDHEN, CDR2 SYDVKM. The junction had 9 bases not matched to a gene; V was cut back by 5 bases and J by 5 bases. The CDR3 sequence is 15 residues long. Written as DNA, the CDR3 is TGTGCCAGCAGTCGACCCGGGACAGAAAACAATGAGCAGTTCTTC. It translates to CASSRPGTENNEQFF.